The 9 T cell receptor beta chains below all came from one sample that was sequenced in a study of patients and donors after allogeneic stem cell transplantation. TCRdb called the RT-PCR reads again in MiXCR, with one record for every CDR3 protein. Among approximately 160,000 distinct CDR3 sequences listed, around 30% were seen once. The sequenced sample consisted of blood, either unsorted or a sorted T cell fraction (not recorded which). The origin of the receptors is a human donor who was either an allogeneic HSCT recipient or a stem cell or donor lymphocyte infusion donor (not recorded which). It is not recorded whose cells these are; they may come from a transplant donor.

This sequence joins TRBV10-3 and TRBJ1-1, with 7 bases fitting TRBD1. The CDR3 length is 15 residues. V lost 5 bases and J lost 1; bases outside the gene matches: 7. CDR1 ENHRY and CDR2 SYGVKD come from the germline V gene. CDR3 residues: CAISLAGTANTEAFF. The CDR3 DNA reads TGTGCCATCAGTTTGGCCGGGACAGCGAACACTGAAGCTTTCTTT.

V gene TRBV20-1 combines with J gene TRBJ2-1; no clear D. The CDR3 is made up of 14 amino acids. In germline, CDR1 is DFQATT, CDR2 SNEGSKA (reference sequence). Trimming took 5 bases from V and 3 from J, leaving 14 bases between them. The DNA of the CDR3 is TGCAGTGCTTCCGGTGAGGCGTTCTACAATGAGCAGTTCTTC. Residues: CSASGEAFYNEQFF.

This clonotype showed up just a few times. The CDR3 DNA follows: TGTGCCAGCAGTTTAGTGGCACCACCAAATGGCTACACCTTC. Amino acids: CASSLVAPPNGYTF. The rearrangement uses TRBV12-3 or TRBV12-4 and TRBJ1-2; D not resolved. Trimming stripped 1 base from V and 6 bases from J, with 12 bases between. This CDR3 comprises 14 residues.

There are a few counts of this clonotype. The chain joins TRBV20-1 to TRBJ1-1, with D unclear. V was clipped by 0 bases and J by 0 bases, with 2 bases between them. The germline V gene has CDR1 DFQATT and CDR2 SNEGSKA (reference sequence). The CDR3 extends over 12 amino acids. CDR3 DNA: TGCAGTGCTAGAGAGATGAACACTGAAGCTTTCTTT. Amino acid sequence: CSAREMNTEAFF.

The chain couples TRBV4-3 to TRBJ2-5, with 10 bases matching TRBD2. The CDR3 consists of 15 residues. Germline values: CDR1 LGHNA, CDR2 YSLEER. The junction had 6 bases not matched to a gene; V was cut back by 3 bases and J by 5 bases. The CDR3 reads CASSQASGSGETQYF. The CDR3 nucleotides are TGCGCCAGCAGCCAGGCTAGCGGGAGTGGCGAGACCCAGTACTTC.

This sequence joins TRBV6-5 and TRBJ1-1; TRBD1 might be the D (5 bases). V lost 2 bases to trimming and J lost 0 bases, with 16 bases between them. Germline-derived CDR1 and CDR2 are MNHEY and SVGAGI. The length of the CDR3 is 17 residues. CDR3 sequence (DNA): TGTGCCAGCAGTTACGTTGCGGGGGGTTTCCTGAACACTGAAGCTTTCTTT. Translating gives CASSYVAGGFLNTEAFF.

The V and J genes are TRBV12-3 or TRBV12-4 and TRBJ2-1; 9 positions agree with TRBD2. The J segment lost 0 bases and the V segment lost 5 bases, leaving 14 bases of the junction unmatched. This CDR3 comprises 19 residues. The CDR3 coding sequence is TGTGCCAGCAGTCCCCGGGGTAGCGGGAGCCGGAGCTCCTACAATGAGCAGTTCTTC. It specifies CASSPRGSGSRSSYNEQFF.

In its sample, this clonotype was seen a few times. The V call is TRBV10-3, the J call TRBJ1-5, with 10 bases aligning to TRBD1. The CDR3 has 14 amino acids. CDR1 is ENHRY and CDR2 is SYGVKD in the germline V gene. J lost 5 bases, V lost 5 bases, and 3 bases had no gene match. CDR3 sequence (DNA): TGTGCCATCAGTAAGACAGGGGGCGATCAGCCCCAGCATTTT. Translating it yields CAISKTGGDQPQHF.

The V gene is TRBV4-1, the J gene TRBJ2-3, with no clear D. The CDR3 has 14 residues. The V end lost 6 bases, the J end lost 0 bases, and 10 bases lay between the germline ends. The germline V gene encodes CDR1 MGHRA and CDR2 YSYEKL. CDR3 in DNA: TGCGCCAGCAGGAGTCATCTCAGCACAGATACGCAGTATTTT. Translating it yields CASRSHLSTDTQYF.